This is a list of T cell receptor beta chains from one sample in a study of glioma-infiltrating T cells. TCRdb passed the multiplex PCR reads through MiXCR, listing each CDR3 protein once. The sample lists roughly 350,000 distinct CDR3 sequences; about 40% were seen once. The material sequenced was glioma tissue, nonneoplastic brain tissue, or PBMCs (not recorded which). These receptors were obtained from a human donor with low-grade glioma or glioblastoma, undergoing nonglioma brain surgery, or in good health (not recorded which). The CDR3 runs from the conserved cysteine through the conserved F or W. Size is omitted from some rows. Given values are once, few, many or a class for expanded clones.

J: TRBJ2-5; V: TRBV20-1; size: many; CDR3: CSPQGVATQYF
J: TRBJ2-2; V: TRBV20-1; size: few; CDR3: CSASTGANTGELFF
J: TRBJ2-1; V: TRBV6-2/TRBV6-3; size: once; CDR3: CASSREGLAGGGDEQFF
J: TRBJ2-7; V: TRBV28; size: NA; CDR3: CACSLGPTYEQYF
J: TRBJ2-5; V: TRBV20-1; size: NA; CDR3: CSARELRRGKGETQYF
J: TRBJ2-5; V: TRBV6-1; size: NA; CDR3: CASSRSGTDQETQYF
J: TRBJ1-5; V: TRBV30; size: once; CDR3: CAWTVGGGNQPQHF
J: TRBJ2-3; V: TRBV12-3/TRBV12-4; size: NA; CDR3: CASSLDGRGDTQYF
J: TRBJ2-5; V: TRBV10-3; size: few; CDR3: CAISEPPVGTQYF
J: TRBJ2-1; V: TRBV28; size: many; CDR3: CASSLGSPWNEQFF
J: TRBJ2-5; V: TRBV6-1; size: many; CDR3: CASSEVVQETQYF
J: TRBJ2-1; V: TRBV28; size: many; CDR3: CASSSGTSVFNEQFF
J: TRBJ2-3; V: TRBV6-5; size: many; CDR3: CASSYSLGLAGQDTQYF